The rows below give T cell receptor beta chains drawn from one sample of a study of early T cells in non-severe SARS-CoV-2 infection. Each CDR3 protein gets one entry after TCRdb re-called the 5' RACE reads with MiXCR. The sample shows 37,000 or so distinct CDR3 sequences, around 6.1% of them seen only once. The sequencing sample was made of whole blood. Source of these receptors: an adult who was a healthcare worker with PCR-confirmed SARS-CoV-2 infection or an uninfected control (not recorded which). Both conserved end residues are part of each CDR3. D genes are given only for firm matches. Size values are once, few and many counts, or a class for expanded clones, and some rows have none.

clone size | D gene | J gene | V gene | CDR3 protein | CDR3 DNA
many | . | TRBJ2-3 | TRBV10-3 | CAISQYDSDTQYF | TGTGCCATCTCTCAGTACGATTCAGATACGCAGTATTTT
few | TRBD1 | TRBJ2-1 | TRBV20-1 | CSARGGQDTSSYNEQFF | TGCAGTGCTAGAGGGGGACAGGACACAAGCTCCTACAATGAGCAGTTCTTC
many | TRBD2 | TRBJ2-7 | TRBV5-4 | CASSIGLAGAKAEQYF | TGTGCCAGCAGCATTGGACTAGCGGGGGCAAAGGCCGAGCAGTACTTC
many | . | TRBJ2-2 | TRBV18 | CASSPPGRQHMNTGELFF | TGTGCCAGCTCACCACCCGGCCGACAGCACATGAACACCGGGGAGCTGTTTTTT
. | . | TRBJ2-7 | TRBV12-3/TRBV12-4 | CASRLGLLSYHEQYF | TGTGCCAGCAGACTGGGACTTCTAAGCTACCACGAGCAGTACTTC
many | . | TRBJ2-3 | TRBV30 | CAWRAEDTQYF | TGTGCCTGGAGGGCGGAGGATACGCAGTATTTT
. | . | TRBJ2-5 | TRBV5-1 | CASSNRGQETQYF | TGCGCCAGCAGCAACCGGGGGCAAGAGACCCAGTACTTC
many | TRBD1 | TRBJ1-2 | TRBV28 | CASTEGQGAWDGYTF | TGTGCCAGTACGGAGGGACAGGGGGCATGGGATGGCTACACCTTC
many | TRBD2 | TRBJ2-7 | TRBV6-2/TRBV6-3 | CASSHGPGLAGYEQYF | TGTGCCAGCAGTCACGGCCCGGGACTAGCGGGCTACGAGCAGTACTTC
many | . | TRBJ1-1 | TRBV20-1 | CSASGSLNTEAFF | TGCAGTGCTAGTGGGAGTTTGAACACTGAAGCTTTCTTT
few | . | TRBJ2-1 | TRBV5-1 | CASSPGTLYNEQFF | TGCGCCAGCAGCCCCGGGACACTGTACAATGAGCAGTTCTTC
few | . | TRBJ2-6 | TRBV15 | CATSSGPGISTGGANVLTF | TGTGCCACCAGCAGCGGGCCGGGGATTTCCACCGGTGGGGCCAACGTCCTGACTTTC
many | . | TRBJ2-1 | TRBV6-2/TRBV6-3 | CASTSYWYNEQFF | TGTGCCAGCACCTCATACTGGTACAATGAGCAGTTCTTC
. | TRBD1 | TRBJ1-1 | TRBV18 | CASSQGQDQGAFF | TGTGCCAGCTCACAGGGACAGGACCAGGGGGCTTTCTTT
many | . | TRBJ2-5 | TRBV6-1 | CASSERGRAWETQYF | TGTGCCAGCAGTGAAAGAGGCAGGGCCTGGGAGACCCAGTACTTC
few | TRBD1 | TRBJ1-4 | TRBV29-1 | CSVESDRGAELFF | TGCAGCGTTGAATCGGACAGGGGTGCGGAACTGTTTTTT
many | . | TRBJ1-5 | TRBV2 | CASSENDRQPQHF | TGTGCCAGCAGTGAAAACGACAGACAGCCCCAGCATTTT
many | . | TRBJ1-1 | TRBV4-3 | CASSQDRETGLNTEAFF | TGCGCCAGCAGCCAAGATCGGGAAACCGGGCTGAACACTGAAGCTTTCTTT
many | . | TRBJ1-3 | TRBV7-2 | CASSLEAGSAGNTIYF | TGTGCCAGCAGCTTAGAAGCGGGCTCGGCAGGAAACACCATATATTTT
. | . | TRBJ2-3 | TRBV5-1 | CASSSQTGDTQYF | TGCGCCAGCAGCAGCCAGACTGGAGATACGCAGTATTTT
many | TRBD1 | TRBJ2-3 | TRBV5-8 | CASRSDRVASGDRTDTQYF | TGTGCCAGCAGATCGGACAGGGTCGCCTCAGGGGACCGCACAGATACGCAGTATTTT
. | TRBD1 | TRBJ1-1 | TRBV20-1 | CSVGTGWRTEAFF | TGCAGTGTGGGGACAGGGTGGAGGACTGAAGCTTTCTTT
few | TRBD1 | TRBJ1-6 | TRBV19 | CASSSLPGQGFAIASPLHF | TGTGCCAGTAGCTCACTACCGGGACAGGGTTTTGCGATTGCTTCACCCCTCCACTTT
few | . | TRBJ1-5 | TRBV7-2 | CASSLVANSNQPQHF | TGTGCCAGCAGCTTAGTTGCGAATAGCAATCAGCCCCAGCATTTT
many | TRBD1 | TRBJ1-1 | TRBV6-5 | CASSRDRKKAFF | TGTGCCAGCAGCAGGGACAGGAAAAAAGCTTTCTTT
few | . | TRBJ2-1 | TRBV7-9 | CASGGYNEQFF | TGTGCCAGCGGGGGATACAATGAGCAGTTCTTC
. | TRBD2 | TRBJ2-5 | TRBV5-4 | CASRVGTNQETQYF | TGTGCCAGCAGGGTTGGGACTAATCAAGAGACCCAGTACTTC
many | . | TRBJ2-7 | TRBV6-1 | CASTTRGGSYEQYF | TGTGCCAGCACTACCCGAGGGGGGTCCTACGAGCAGTACTTC
. | TRBD2 | TRBJ2-2 | TRBV5-1 | CASSSILAGGTGELFF | TGCGCCAGCAGCTCAATTCTAGCGGGGGGCACCGGGGAGCTGTTTTTT
many | . | TRBJ2-4 | TRBV28 | CASSFSRNIQYF | TGTGCCAGCAGTTTTAGCAGGAACATTCAGTACTTC
few | TRBD2 | TRBJ2-1 | TRBV28 | CASSSPASGRVNEQFF | TGTGCCAGCAGTTCTCCGGCTAGCGGGAGGGTAAATGAGCAGTTCTTC
many | TRBD2 | TRBJ2-1 | TRBV11-2 | CASSSGLGRYNEQFF | TGTGCCAGCAGCTCCGGACTAGGACGCTACAATGAGCAGTTCTTC
. | . | TRBJ2-5 | TRBV7-7 | CASGEGGGFGETQYF | TGTGCTAGCGGCGAGGGAGGGGGATTTGGAGAGACCCAGTACTTC
many | TRBD1 | TRBJ2-3 | TRBV2 | CATKVRQGADTQYF | TGTGCCACCAAGGTGCGACAGGGCGCAGATACGCAGTATTTT
. | . | TRBJ2-3 | TRBV20-1 | CSAPGPPRADAQYF | TGCAGTGCTCCTGGGCCCCCCCGGGCAGATGCGCAGTATTTT
. | . | TRBJ1-1 | TRBV21-1 | CASSKGGAAEAFF | TGTGCCAGCAGCAAAGGCGGGGCTGCTGAAGCTTTCTTT
many | . | TRBJ2-1 | TRBV7-8 | CASSLEGEQFF | TGTGCCAGCAGCTTGGAGGGTGAGCAGTTCTTC
many | . | TRBJ2-7 | TRBV20-1 | CSARRTGSHEQYF | TGCAGTGCTAGAAGAACCGGATCTCACGAGCAGTACTTC
. | . | TRBJ2-6 | TRBV3-2 | CASSQDLTNSGANVLTF | TGTGCCAGCAGCCAAGATCTGACCAACTCTGGGGCCAACGTCCTGACTTTC
few | TRBD2 | TRBJ2-1 | TRBV7-2 | CASSFRTSSYNEQFF | TGTGCCAGCAGCTTTAGGACTAGTTCCTACAATGAGCAGTTCTTC
many | . | TRBJ2-1 | TRBV20-1 | CSAASPKREQFF | TGCAGTGCTGCTAGCCCCAAGCGTGAGCAGTTCTTC
. | . | TRBJ2-1 | TRBV7-2 | CASSFAGISSRYEQFF | TGTGCCAGCAGCTTCGCAGGGATTTCATCTCGCTATGAGCAGTTCTTC
few | . | TRBJ2-7 | TRBV28 | CASSLPTGLEQYF | TGTGCCAGCAGTTTACCGACAGGTCTCGAGCAGTACTTC
few | . | TRBJ1-1 | TRBV10-3 | CAISEGDTGKRTEAFF | TGTGCCATCAGTGAAGGGGACACTGGAAAACGCACTGAAGCTTTCTTT
many | TRBD2 | TRBJ2-1 | TRBV7-3 | CASSVGPGLAGENEQFF | TGTGCCAGCAGCGTAGGCCCGGGACTAGCGGGCGAAAATGAGCAGTTCTTC
many | TRBD1 | TRBJ1-1 | TRBV5-6 | CASSFYRGKTEAFF | TGTGCCAGCAGCTTCTACAGGGGTAAAACTGAAGCTTTCTTT
few | TRBD1 | TRBJ1-1 | TRBV6-2/TRBV6-3 | CASSYPDRAMNTEAFF | TGTGCCAGCAGTTACCCAGACAGGGCCATGAACACTGAAGCTTTCTTT
few | . | TRBJ2-6 | TRBV5-6 | CASSLEAGRRANVLTF | TGTGCCAGCAGCTTGGAGGCAGGCCGTAGGGCCAACGTCCTGACTTTC
few | . | TRBJ1-5 | TRBV6-2/TRBV6-3 | CASSAGPLSGGRQPQHF | TGTGCCAGCAGTGCCGGGCCACTTTCGGGAGGTCGACAGCCCCAGCATTTT
few | TRBD2 | TRBJ2-7 | TRBV20-1 | CSAATSGANSYEQYF | TGCAGTGCTGCGACTAGCGGGGCCAACTCCTACGAGCAGTACTTC
few | . | TRBJ2-1 | TRBV5-1 | CASSLGLATYNEQFF | TGCGCCAGCAGCTTAGGGCTAGCGACCTACAATGAGCAGTTCTTC